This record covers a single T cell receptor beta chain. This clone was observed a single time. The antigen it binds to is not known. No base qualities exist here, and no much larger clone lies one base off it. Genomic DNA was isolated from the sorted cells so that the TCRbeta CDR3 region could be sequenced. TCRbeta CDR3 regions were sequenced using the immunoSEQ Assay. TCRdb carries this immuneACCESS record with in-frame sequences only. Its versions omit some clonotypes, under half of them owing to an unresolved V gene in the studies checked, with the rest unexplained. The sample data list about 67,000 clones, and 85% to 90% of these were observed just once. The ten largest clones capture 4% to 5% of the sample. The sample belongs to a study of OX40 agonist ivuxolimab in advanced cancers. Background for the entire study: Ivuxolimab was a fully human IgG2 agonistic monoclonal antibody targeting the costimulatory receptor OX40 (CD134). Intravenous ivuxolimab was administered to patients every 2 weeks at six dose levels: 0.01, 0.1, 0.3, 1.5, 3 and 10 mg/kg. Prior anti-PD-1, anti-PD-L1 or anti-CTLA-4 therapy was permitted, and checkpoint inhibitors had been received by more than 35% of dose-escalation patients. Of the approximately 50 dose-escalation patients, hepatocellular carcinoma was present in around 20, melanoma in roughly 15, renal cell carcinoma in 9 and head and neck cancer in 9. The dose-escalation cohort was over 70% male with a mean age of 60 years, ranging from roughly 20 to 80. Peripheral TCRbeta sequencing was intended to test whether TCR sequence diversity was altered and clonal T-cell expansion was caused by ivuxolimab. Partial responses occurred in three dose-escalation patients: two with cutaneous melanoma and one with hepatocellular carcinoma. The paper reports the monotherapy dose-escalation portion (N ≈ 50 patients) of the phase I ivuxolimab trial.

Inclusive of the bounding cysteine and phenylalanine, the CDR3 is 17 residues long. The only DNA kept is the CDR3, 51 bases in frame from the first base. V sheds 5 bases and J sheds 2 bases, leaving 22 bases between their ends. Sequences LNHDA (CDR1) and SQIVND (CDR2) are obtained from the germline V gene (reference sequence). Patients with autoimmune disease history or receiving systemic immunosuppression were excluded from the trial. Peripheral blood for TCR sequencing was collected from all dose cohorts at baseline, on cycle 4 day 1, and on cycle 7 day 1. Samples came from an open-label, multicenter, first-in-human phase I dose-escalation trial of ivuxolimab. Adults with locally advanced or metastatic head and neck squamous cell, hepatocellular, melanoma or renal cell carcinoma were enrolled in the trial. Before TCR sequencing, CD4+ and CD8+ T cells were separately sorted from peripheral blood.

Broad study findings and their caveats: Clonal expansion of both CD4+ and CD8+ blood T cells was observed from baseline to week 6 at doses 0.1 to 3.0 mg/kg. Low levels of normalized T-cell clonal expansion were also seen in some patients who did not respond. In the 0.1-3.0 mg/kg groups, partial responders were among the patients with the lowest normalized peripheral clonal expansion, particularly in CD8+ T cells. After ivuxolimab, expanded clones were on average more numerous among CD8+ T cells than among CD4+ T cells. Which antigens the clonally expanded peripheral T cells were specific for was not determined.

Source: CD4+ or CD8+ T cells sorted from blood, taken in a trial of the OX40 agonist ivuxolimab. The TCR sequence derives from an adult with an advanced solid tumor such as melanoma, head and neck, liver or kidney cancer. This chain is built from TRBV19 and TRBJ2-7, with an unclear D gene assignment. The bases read TGTGCCAGTAGTTTCCTCCTCGCTGACAACCAGGCCTACGAGCAGTACTTC. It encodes CASSFLLADNQAYEQYF. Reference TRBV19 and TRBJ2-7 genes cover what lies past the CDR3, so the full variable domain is DGGITQSPKYLFRKEGQNVTLSCEQNLNHDAMYWYRQDPGQGLRLIYYSQIVNDFQKGDIAEGYSVSREKKESFPLTVTSAQKNPTAFYLCASSFLLADNQAYEQYFGPGTRLTVT.